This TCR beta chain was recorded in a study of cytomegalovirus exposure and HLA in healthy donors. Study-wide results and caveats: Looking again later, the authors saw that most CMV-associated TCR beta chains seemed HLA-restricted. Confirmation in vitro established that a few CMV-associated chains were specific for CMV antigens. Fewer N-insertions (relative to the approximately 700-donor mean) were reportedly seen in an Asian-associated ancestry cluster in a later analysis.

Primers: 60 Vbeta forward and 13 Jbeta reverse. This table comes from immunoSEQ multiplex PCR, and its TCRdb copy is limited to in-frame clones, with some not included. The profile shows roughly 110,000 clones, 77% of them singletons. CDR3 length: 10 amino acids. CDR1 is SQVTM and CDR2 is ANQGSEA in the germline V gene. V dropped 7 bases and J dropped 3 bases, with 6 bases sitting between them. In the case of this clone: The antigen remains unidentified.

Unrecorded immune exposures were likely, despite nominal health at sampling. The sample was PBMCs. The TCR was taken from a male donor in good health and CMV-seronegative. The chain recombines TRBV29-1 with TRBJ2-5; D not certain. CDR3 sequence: CSGVKETQYF. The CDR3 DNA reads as TGCAGCGGAGTAAAAGAGACCCAGTACTTC.